The present T cell receptor (beta chain) was sequenced within a study of cytomegalovirus exposure and HLA in healthy donors. V dropped 8 bases and J dropped 7 bases, with 20 bases sitting between them. CDR1 and CDR2 (germline): SGHAT, FQNNGV. The length of the CDR3 is 15 residues. This clone was detected a few times. The primer mix had 60 Vbeta and 13 Jbeta primers. The data were produced by immunoSEQ multiplex PCR, yet TCRdb's version contains in-frame clones alone and is incomplete. The profile shows around 69,000 clones, about two thirds of them singletons. Donors were nominally healthy when sampled, though unrecorded immune exposures were likely.

The sequenced sample consisted of PBMCs. The sequence came from a woman aged 45-59 years in good health and CMV-seropositive. This sequence joins TRBV11-2 and TRBJ1-4, with a possible D match to TRBD1 (6 bases). This CDR3 is CASRDWGGQFEKLFF. The DNA of the CDR3 is TGTGCCAGCCGCGACTGGGGGGGGCAGTTTGAAAAACTGTTTTTT.